This T cell receptor beta chain was documented in a study of shared clonotypes between healthy human individuals. Whole-study results and caveats: Donor scarcity curtailed the genetic and exposure-history diversity represented herein.

Terminally differentiated effector memory CD45RA+ cells were excluded by CCR7 positive selection of CD45RO-negative cells. The germline gives CDR1 SGHDT, CDR2 YYEEEE. The CDR3 totals 18 residues. Trimming cost V 1 base and J 3 bases, with 21 bases left between them. Of note for this clone: As yet, its antigen is unknown.

Libraries were prepared by immunoSEQ multiplex PCR; TCRdb keeps only in-frame clonotypes and omits some of them. The profile shows over 2,000,000 clones, approximately 92% of them singletons. The receptor was derived from a young man in good health. Some clones in this sample may be carry-over from other donors' samples. Sequenced material: naive CD8+ T cells from PBMCs. J is TRBJ2-3 and V is TRBV5-6; TRBD1 might be the D (6 bases). In nucleotides, the CDR3 is TGTGCCAGCAGCTTGAGAGCTTATGGGACACGGTTTACAGATACGCAGTATTTT. Translated, it gives CASSLRAYGTRFTDTQYF.